This record concerns one T cell receptor (beta chain) sequence. The antigen is not known. This entry comes from a study of T cells in Graves' hyperthyroidism and ophthalmopathy. Whole-study findings and limits: Onset of ophthalmopathy came a median about 6.5 months after the model predicted it.

No progression to ophthalmopathy during 18 months of follow-up defined stable disease. The study excluded patients with uncontrolled infection, other autoimmune disease, pregnancy or lactation. RNA transcripts were the template for amplifying TCR beta CDR3 regions. With the HTBI primer set, the TCR CDR3 went through a first round of RT-PCR. MiXCR was run by TCRdb on the multiplex PCR reads, yielding one entry per CDR3 protein. The sample has under 350,000 distinct CDR3 sequences; about 18% are singletons. CDR3 length: 14 amino acids. V gave up 6 bases and J gave up 4 bases; unmatched junction bases: 8. Looked up from germline, CDR1 is MDHEN and CDR2 is SYDVKM.

The chain carries TRBV28 and TRBJ1-2; the match to TRBD1 covers 7 bases. This TCR was recovered from a woman between 45 and 60 years old with Graves' hyperthyroidism. The source material was blood. The CDR3 loop is CASRLEGASYGYTF. The CDR3 DNA sequence: TGTGCCAGCAGACTAGAGGGGGCCTCCTATGGCTACACCTTC.